The rows below give T cell receptor beta chains drawn from one sample of a study of a mutant IDH1 vaccine in newly diagnosed glioma. Antigens of these TCRs are unknown. Profiling relied on immunoSEQ multiplex PCR, and the TCRdb table lists in-frame clones only, not all of them. This table holds 40,000 or so clones, over 80% found once. The sequences come from PBMCs, collected from a glioma patient whose treatment included an IDH1 peptide vaccine. Receptors were obtained from a man aged 40-55 years with glioma. The CDR3 runs from the conserved cysteine through the conserved F or W. The D gene is left open where the match is weak. Size tells how often a clone was seen (once, few, many) or the class of an expanded clone, and some rows leave it out.

V gene	D gene	J gene	CDR3 length	clone size	CDR3 DNA	CDR3 protein
TRBV19	TRBD2	TRBJ2-7	14	-	TGTGCCAGTAGTACTAGCGGGAGGTCCCACGAGCAGTACTTC	CASSTSGRSHEQYF
TRBV15	TRBD2	TRBJ2-6	17	-	TGTGCCACCACCCCGGGGGGGGAAAGGGCTGGGGCCAACGTCCTGACTTTC	CATTPGGERAGANVLTF
TRBV2	TRBD1	TRBJ2-7	14	-	TGTGCCAGCAGTGGGACAGGCCAGTCCTACGAGCAGTACTTC	CASSGTGQSYEQYF
TRBV6-4	-	TRBJ2-2	16	-	TGTGCTAGCAGTGACTCAGTTCGGGATAACACCGGGGAGCTGTTTTTT	CASSDSVRDNTGELFF
TRBV2	-	TRBJ2-5	12	-	TGTGCCAGCGGGTACACTCAGGAGACCCAGTACTTC	CASGYTQETQYF
TRBV9	-	TRBJ1-2	11	-	TGTGCCAGCAAGGCTAACTATGGCTACACCTTC	CASKANYGYTF
TRBV6-1	-	TRBJ1-2	13	-	TGTGCCAGCAGTGAAGCGGGCAGTTATGGCTACACCTTC	CASSEAGSYGYTF
TRBV7-9	-	TRBJ1-6	11	-	TGTGCCAGCGGTCTTCGTTCACCCCTCCACTTT	CASGLRSPLHF
TRBV2	-	TRBJ1-2	14	-	TGTGCCAGCAGAAGTCAGGGGAATAACTATGGCTACACCTTC	CASRSQGNNYGYTF
TRBV27	-	TRBJ1-1	15	-	TGTGCCAGCAGTTTATCTGGTTTGGGGAACACTGAAGCTTTCTTT	CASSLSGLGNTEAFF
TRBV7-6	-	TRBJ2-5	13	once	TGTGCCAGCAGCCTACGGACAGAAGAGACCCAGTACTTC	CASSLRTEETQYF
TRBV6-6	-	TRBJ1-4	12	-	TGTGCCAGCAGCTACAGCGGTGAAAAACTGTTTTTT	CASSYSGEKLFF
TRBV19	TRBD2	TRBJ2-7	16	-	TGTGCCAGTACTGGGACTAGCTTTTCGCAAACGGGCGAGCAGTACTTC	CASTGTSFSQTGEQYF
TRBV5-1	-	TRBJ1-1	14	-	TGCGCCAGCAGCTTGGAGGGCATTCAGACTGAAGCTTTCTTT	CASSLEGIQTEAFF
TRBV27	TRBD2	TRBJ2-7	18	once	TGTGCCAGCCATCCGGGACAGGGGACTAGCGGGACCCCATACGAGCAGTACTTC	CASHPGQGTSGTPYEQYF
TRBV5-6	-	TRBJ1-2	13	once	TGTGCCAGCAGCTTGCCCGGGGGCTATGGCTACACCTTC	CASSLPGGYGYTF
TRBV25-1	-	TRBJ2-2	15	-	TGTGCCAGTAAAGCGGACCCAGGGTCAGCCGGGGAGCTGTTTTTT	CASKADPGSAGELFF
TRBV10-3	-	TRBJ2-3	13	-	TGTGCCATCAGTGGTGGGGGCCAGGATACGCAGTATTTT	CAISGGGQDTQYF
TRBV18	-	TRBJ2-7	11	-	TGTGCCAGCTCAATCCGGGACGAGCAGTACTTC	CASSIRDEQYF
TRBV21-1	-	TRBJ1-4	15	-	TGTGCCAGCAGCAAAGTCTTAGGCGCGAATGAAAAACTGTTTTTT	CASSKVLGANEKLFF
TRBV4-1	-	TRBJ1-1	14	-	TGCGCCAGCAGCCAAGATCAGGACGGGTCTGAAGCTTTCTTT	CASSQDQDGSEAFF
TRBV23-1	TRBD1	TRBJ2-5	16	-	TGCGCCAGCAGTCACCACGGGACAGGGAGGTGGGAGACCCAGTACTTC	CASSHHGTGRWETQYF
TRBV14	TRBD2	TRBJ2-7	14	-	TGTGCCAGCAGAATTAGCGGGACATCCTACGAGCAGTACTTC	CASRISGTSYEQYF
TRBV14	-	TRBJ1-2	13	-	TGTGCCAGCAGCCGTGACAGACAGTATGGCTACACCTTC	CASSRDRQYGYTF
TRBV5-6	-	TRBJ1-5	14	-	TGTGCCAGCAGCTTGGCACAGGGCAATCAGCCCCAGCATTTT	CASSLAQGNQPQHF
TRBV5-1	-	TRBJ1-1	13	-	TGCGCCAGCAGCAAGGGACAGAACACTGAAGCTTTCTTT	CASSKGQNTEAFF
TRBV7-9	TRBD1	TRBJ1-5	15	few	TGTGCCAGCAGCCGGACAGGGGGCGGCCGTCAGCCCCAGCATTTT	CASSRTGGGRQPQHF
TRBV28	TRBD1	TRBJ2-5	16	once	TGTGCCAGCAGCTTTAGGGACAGGGGTTTTCGAGAGACCCAGTACTTC	CASSFRDRGFRETQYF
TRBV6-5	-	TRBJ2-6	15	-	TGTGCCAGCAGTCAGCCCCGTACCGGGGCCAACGTCCTGACTTTC	CASSQPRTGANVLTF
TRBV10-3	TRBD2	TRBJ2-5	16	-	TGTGCCATTAGCCAAACAAGCGGGAGCTCGCAAGAGACCCAGTACTTC	CAISQTSGSSQETQYF
TRBV7-8	-	TRBJ2-5	14	once	TGTGCCAGCAGCCTGGGCCCGGGGCAAGAGACCCAGTACTTC	CASSLGPGQETQYF
TRBV11-2	-	TRBJ1-5	13	-	TGTGCCAGCAGCTTAGACCTCAATCAGCCCCAGCATTTT	CASSLDLNQPQHF
TRBV7-9	TRBD2	TRBJ2-1	14	-	TGTGCCAGCAGCTTAACGGGGGGGGACGATGAGCAGTTCTTC	CASSLTGGDDEQFF
TRBV29-1	-	TRBJ1-5	12	-	TGCAGCGTTGGCGACAGCCCTCAGCCCCAGCATTTT	CSVGDSPQPQHF
TRBV4-2	-	TRBJ2-3	13	-	TGTGCCAGCAGCCAAGATCCAACTGAGACGCAGTATTTT	CASSQDPTETQYF
TRBV7-9	-	TRBJ2-3	13	-	TGTGCCAGCAGTTTCCTTAGTGAGGGTACGCAGTATTTT	CASSFLSEGTQYF
TRBV14	-	TRBJ2-7	16	-	TGTGCCAGCAGCCAAGGTTTCCCCGGGACAAGGTACGAGCAGTACTTC	CASSQGFPGTRYEQYF
TRBV19	-	TRBJ1-2	12	-	TGTGCCAGTAGCCAAGACAGCTATGGCTACACCTTC	CASSQDSYGYTF
TRBV18	-	TRBJ2-3	17	-	TGTGCCAGCTCACCGGCAGCGACAGGGACTAGAACAGATACGCAGTATTTT	CASSPAATGTRTDTQYF
TRBV7-2	TRBD2	TRBJ2-5	15	-	TGTGCCAGCAGCTCGGACCAGCGGGGGGCCGGGACCCAGTACTTC	CASSSDQRGAGTQYF
TRBV9	-	TRBJ2-7	15	-	TGTGCCAGCAGCGTCAGCTCTGGGTTAGGCTACGAGCAGTACTTC	CASSVSSGLGYEQYF